This T cell receptor beta chain is from a study of blood T cells in healthy people across ages. Only a few counts were recorded for this clonotype. Its specificity is unknown. The second PCR ran roughly 7 to 11 cycles with a sample-barcoded 5' primer and J-beta primers. From the 5' RACE reads, TCRdb called clonotypes with MiXCR, one entry per CDR3 protein. The sample includes 1.5 million to 1.8 million distinct CDR3 sequences, 35% to 45% of them seen just once. Study-wide points: Long-lived donors exceeded aged donors in naive CD4+ cells and diversity.

PBMCs were isolated at a quantity of at least 6 million per sample. The CDR3 is 14 residues long. V lost 5 bases and J lost 4, with 14 bases in between. The TCR sequence derives from a woman younger than 35 in good health. Sequencing used blood. This rearrangement joins TRBV12-3 or TRBV12-4 to TRBJ1-1; D not certain. The CDR3 sequence: CASSPLEGSTEAFF. CDR3 DNA: TGTGCCAGCAGTCCTCTGGAGGGCTCCACTGAAGCTTTCTTT.